This entry lists 18 T cell receptor beta chains sequenced from one sample in a study of blood T cell repertoires in COVID-19. Profiling relied on immunoSEQ multiplex PCR, and the TCRdb table lists in-frame clones only, not all of them. Among hundreds of thousands of clones listed, around nine tenths were seen once. The sample comprised peripheral blood. Receptor source: a woman under 40 with acute or convalescent COVID-19.

The V gene is TRBV5-1, the J gene TRBJ2-5; 10 bases map to TRBD2. There are 14 residues in the CDR3. Germline CDR1 is SGHRS and CDR2 is YFSETQ. After removal of 0 bases from V and 10 bases from J, the junction contained 6 bases not matched to a gene. This chain's CDR3 is CASSLAAGGLDQYF. In DNA, the CDR3 is TGCGCCAGCAGCTTGGCAGCGGGGGGGCTTGACCAGTACTTC.

The V and J genes are TRBV7-2 and TRBJ2-7; D may be TRBD2 (6 bases). CDR3 length equals 14 residues. Germline V gives CDR1 SGHTA, CDR2 FQGNSA. The V and J ends lost 5 bases and 2 bases respectively, with 13 bases between them. The CDR3 region has the DNA TGTGCCAGCAGCATAGGTGGGGGGACCTACGAGCAGTACTTC. It specifies CASSIGGGTYEQYF.

The chain uses TRBV9 and TRBJ1-2; 9 bases map to TRBD1. Germline V CDR1 and CDR2: SGDLS, YYNGEE. The CDR3 runs 15 residues. V lost 2 bases and J lost 2; bases outside the gene matches: 4. CDR3: CASSVTGTGNYGYTF. For the CDR3, the DNA is TGTGCCAGCAGCGTTACCGGGACAGGGAACTATGGCTACACCTTC.

This chain connects TRBV3-1 (or the pseudogene TRBV3-2) to TRBJ2-5; D tentatively fits TRBD1 or TRBD2 (6 bases each). CDR1 and CDR2 (germline): LGHDT, YNNKEL (reference sequence). This CDR3 spans 11 amino acids. The CDR3 here is CASGQQETQYF. The CDR3 bases are TGTGCTAGCGGACAGCAAGAGACCCAGTACTTC.

The chain uses TRBV7-3 and TRBJ2-1, with 8 bases identical to TRBD2. Germline V gives CDR1 SGHTA, CDR2 FQGTGA. CDR3 length: 15 amino acids. With V trimmed by 3 bases and J by 4 bases, 5 bases remained unmatched. The CDR3 spells CASSFRAGEYNEQFF. The CDR3 coding sequence is TGTGCCAGCAGCTTCAGAGCGGGGGAATACAATGAGCAGTTCTTC.

The chain employs TRBV7-3 and TRBJ1-1; D is possibly TRBD1 (6 bases). The CDR3 totals 15 residues. V lost 5 bases, J lost 5 bases, and 18 bases lay in between. CDR1 and CDR2 (germline): SGHTA, FQGTGA. The CDR3 coding sequence is TGTGCCAGCAGCCAAGGGGGACCCCTGGGAACTGAAGCTTTCTTT. It specifies CASSQGGPLGTEAFF.

The rearrangement joins TRBV3-1 (or the pseudogene TRBV3-2) to TRBJ2-5; perhaps TRBD2 as D (5 bases). CDR1 LGHDT and CDR2 YNNKEL come from the germline V gene (reference sequence). Trimming removed 1 base at V and 7 bases at J, with 13 bases between. This CDR3 has 14 amino acids. In DNA, the CDR3 is TGTGCCAGCAGCCAAGGAAGCGGCCAAACGACCCAGTACTTC. Its protein is CASSQGSGQTTQYF.

The gene calls are TRBV7-6 and TRBJ1-1; maybe TRBD1 (5 bases). V was clipped by 5 bases and J by 0 bases, with 22 bases between them. CDR1 is SGHVS, CDR2 FNYEAQ, per germline. This CDR3 region has 18 residues. The CDR3 DNA is TGTGCCAGCAGCCTCCTTATATCAGGGTCGAGTATGAACACTGAAGCTTTCTTT. This codes for CASSLLISGSSMNTEAFF.

CDR3 sequence reads: CASSFPRQGAEGYTF. The DNA for the CDR3 is TGTGCCAGCAGTTTCCCCAGGCAGGGGGCGGAAGGCTACACCTTC. The gene calls are TRBV28 and TRBJ1-2, with 8 bases that match TRBD1. The ends lost 3 bases at V and 8 bases at J; junction bases unmatched: 11. This CDR3 is built from 15 residues. Germline V gene sequence: CDR1 MDHEN, CDR2 SYDVKM.

The chain is built from TRBV20-1 and TRBJ2-7; tentatively, D is TRBD2 (5 bases). The V end lost 5 bases, the J end lost 5 bases, and 7 bases lay between the germline ends. CDR1 is DFQATT, CDR2 SNEGSKA, per germline (reference sequence). This CDR3 has 10 residues. The CDR3 sequence: CSAEGHEQYF. The CDR3 DNA follows: TGCAGTGCTGAGGGCCACGAGCAGTACTTC.

This clone was seen a few times. The gene calls are TRBV28 and TRBJ2-5, with 15 bases matching TRBD2. Germline assignment: CDR1 MDHEN and CDR2 SYDVKM. There are 17 residues in the CDR3. Trimming at V came to 3 bases and at J to 3 bases, leaving 5 bases not matched to a gene. DNA for the CDR3: TGTGCCAGCAGTTTGGGTCGGACTAGCGGGGGGGAAGAGACCCAGTACTTC. It specifies CASSLGRTSGGEETQYF.

The V call is TRBV5-1, the J call TRBJ1-3; TRBD1 agrees at 11 bases. Germline CDR1 SGHRS, CDR2 YFSETQ. The CDR3 extends over 15 amino acids. V lost 4 bases, J lost 4 bases, and 4 bases stayed unmatched. Here the CDR3 DNA reads TGCGCCAGCAGCCCGGACAGGGGGCCGGGAAACACCATATATTTT. Translation gives CASSPDRGPGNTIYF.

The CDR3 DNA reads TGTGCCAGCAGCCTGCGGGGGGTCCAAGGTACGCAGTATTTT. Amino acids: CASSLRGVQGTQYF. The chain uses TRBV3-1 (or the pseudogene TRBV3-2) and TRBJ2-3; 8 nucleotides line up with TRBD2. This CDR3 has 14 amino acids. V trimming: 4 bases; J trimming: 8 bases; junction bases outside the gene matches: 8. The V gene's germline CDR1 is LGHDT and CDR2 YNNKEL (reference sequence).

This chain joins TRBV3-1 (or the pseudogene TRBV3-2) and TRBJ1-1; D not certain. The germline V and J ends were trimmed by 4 bases and 8 bases, with 14 bases remaining between them. CDR1 is LGHDT, CDR2 YNNKEL, per germline (reference sequence). The CDR3 length is 13 residues. This CDR3 is CASSRLNEGEAFF. The CDR3 coding sequence is TGTGCCAGCAGCCGACTCAACGAGGGAGAAGCTTTCTTT.

The V gene is TRBV6-5, the J gene TRBJ1-4; TRBD1 agrees at 8 bases. CDR1 is MNHEY, CDR2 SVGAGI, per germline. Trimming took 6 bases from V and 3 from J; bases not matched to a gene: 0. CDR3 length: 13 amino acids. CDR3 sequence: CASRDRANEKLFF. The CDR3 nucleotides read TGTGCCAGCAGGGACAGGGCTAATGAAAAACTGTTTTTT.

The chain joins TRBV29-1 to TRBJ2-7, with TRBD1 matching over 7 bases. The V gene's germline CDR1 is SQVTM and CDR2 ANQGSEA. The CDR3 covers 11 residues. The J segment lost 2 bases and the V segment lost 7 bases, leaving 2 bases of the junction unmatched. CDR3 sequence reads: CSAGTAYEQYF. In DNA form, the CDR3 reads TGCAGCGCCGGGACAGCCTACGAGCAGTACTTC.

The chain has TRBV19 and TRBJ2-7, with D maybe TRBD2 (6 bases). V was pared by 6 bases and J by 1 base, with 16 bases between. Germline V gene data show CDR1 as LNHDA and CDR2 as SQIVND (reference sequence). The CDR3 length is 15 residues. The DNA for the CDR3 is TGTGCCAGTAGCCCATGGGTCGGGGGATCCTACGAGCAGTACTTC. It specifies CASSPWVGGSYEQYF.

The chain uses TRBV6-5 and TRBJ1-3, with D perhaps matching TRBD1 (5 bases). CDR1 is MNHEY, CDR2 SVGAGI, per germline. This CDR3 spans 14 amino acids. The V and J ends lost 4 bases and 7 bases respectively, with 14 bases between them. In DNA, the CDR3 is TGTGCCAGCAGTTTTGACAGAACACGGAACACCATATATTTT. Residues: CASSFDRTRNTIYF.